The source of this T cell receptor (beta chain) is a study of T cells in Graves' hyperthyroidism and ophthalmopathy. Broader study findings: Separation of ophthalmopathy from stable hyperthyroidism was achieved by a 13 V-J model.

Ten or more counts support this clonotype. Its antigen is not identified. The investigators amplified TCR beta CDR3 regions from RNA transcripts. With the HTBI primer set, the TCR CDR3 went through a first round of RT-PCR. TCRdb re-analysed the multiplex PCR reads in MiXCR, keeping a single row per CDR3 protein. There are around 420,000 distinct CDR3 sequences in the sample; approximately 14% occur only once, and 5% to 6.5% lies in the top ten. Based on clinical symptoms, serum thyroxine and TRAb, thyroid ultrasound and orbital computed tomography, diagnoses were reached. The V gene's germline CDR1 is SGHRS and CDR2 YFSETQ. The CDR3 runs to 15 residues. V was clipped by 7 bases and J by 6 bases; unmatched bases: 9.

Material: blood. The chain is built from TRBV5-1 and TRBJ2-1; 11 nucleotides line up with TRBD1. The clonotype originates from a woman aged 18-35 years with Graves' hyperthyroidism. In nucleotides, the CDR3 is TGCGCCAGCGGACAGGGGGCGTTCGAATCCAATGAGCAGTTCTTC. Protein sequence: CASGQGAFESNEQFF.